This entry lists 25 T cell receptor beta chains sequenced from one sample in a study of cytomegalovirus exposure and HLA in healthy donors. 13 Jbeta primers and 60 Vbeta primers were used for the PCR. Profiled with immunoSEQ multiplex PCR; TCRdb holds only in-frame clones, not every one. This table has 210,000 or so clones, roughly 88% appearing once. Specimen: PBMCs. These receptors originate from a boy aged 2 to 10 in good health and CMV-seronegative.

This clone was seen only once. The genes are TRBV5-4 and TRBJ1-3; 7 nucleotides agree with TRBD1. J gave up 0 bases and V 4 bases, and 7 bases lay outside the gene matches. Germline values: CDR1 SGHNT, CDR2 YYREEE (reference sequence). The CDR3 contains 16 residues. The CDR3 bases are TGTGCCAGCAGCCCGAAGACAGGGTTCTCTGGAAACACCATATATTTT. It codes for CASSPKTGFSGNTIYF.

The genes are TRBV2 and TRBJ2-2; 7 nucleotides match TRBD1. Germline CDR1 and CDR2: SNHLY and FYNNEI. The ends lost 7 bases at V and 4 bases at J; junction bases unmatched: 3. CDR3 size: 13 residues. The CDR3 protein is CASKAGGTGELFF. The DNA of the CDR3 is TGTGCCAGCAAAGCAGGGGGCACCGGGGAGCTGTTTTTT.

This clone showed up just once. V and J are TRBV16 and TRBJ2-7; maybe TRBD2 (5 bases). Germline loops: CDR1 KGHSY, CDR2 FQNENV. Trimming took off 7 bases at V and 5 bases at J, with 15 bases between the two ends. This CDR3 has 13 residues. The chain's CDR3 is CASTREGLNEQYF. CDR3 nucleotides: TGTGCCAGCACCCGGGAAGGATTAAACGAGCAGTACTTC.

The chain is built from TRBV10-3 and TRBJ1-2; D is uncertain. CDR3 length: 13 amino acids. The V end lost 6 bases, the J end lost 3 bases, and 11 bases lay between the germline ends. The germline CDR1 and CDR2 sequences are ENHRY and SYGVKD. DNA of the CDR3: TGTGCCATCAGGGCTGAGGCCGACTATGGCTACACCTTC. Translation: CAIRAEADYGYTF.

The V gene is TRBV19, the J gene TRBJ1-2, with 8 bases lining up with TRBD1. Germline values: CDR1 LNHDA, CDR2 SQIVND (reference sequence). This CDR3 is 13 amino acids long. V trimming: 4 bases; J trimming: 8 bases; junction bases outside the gene matches: 6. CDR3 protein: CASSTATGGGYTF. In DNA form, the CDR3 reads TGTGCCAGTAGTACAGCAACAGGGGGGGGCTACACCTTC.

The CDR3 reads CASSNRHNQETQYF. CDR3 nucleotides: TGTGCCAGCAGCAACCGACATAACCAAGAGACCCAGTACTTC. The rearrangement joins TRBV9 to TRBJ2-5, with no clear D. The CDR3 length is 14 residues. Between the trimmed V and J ends, which lost 4 bases and 0 bases, there was a span of 10 bases. The V gene's germline CDR1 is SGDLS and CDR2 YYNGEE.

The chain recombines TRBV11-2 with TRBJ2-5, with D hard to call. Germline-derived CDR1 and CDR2 are SGHAT and FQNNGV. The length of the CDR3 is 10 residues. The germline V and J ends were trimmed by 6 bases and 4 bases, with 3 bases remaining between them. Here the CDR3 reads CASSIETQYF. The CDR3 bases are TGTGCCAGCAGTATAGAGACCCAGTACTTC.

The chain combines TRBV30 with TRBJ2-7; 10 bases are a match to TRBD1. This CDR3 has 12 amino acids. The germline CDR1 and CDR2 sequences are GTSNPN and SVGIG (reference sequence). The J segment lost 5 bases and the V segment lost 5 bases, leaving 3 bases of the junction unmatched. In nucleotides, the CDR3 is TGTGCCTGGGACAGGGGGCGCGACGAGCAGTACTTC. Residues: CAWDRGRDEQYF. The entire variable domain, with the rest obtained from reference TRBV30 and TRBJ2-7, is as follows: SQTIHQWPATLVQPVGSPLSLECTVEGTSNPNLYWYRQAAGRGLQLLFYSVGIGQISSEVPQNLSASRPQDRQFILSSKKLLLSDSGFYLCAWDRGRDEQYFGPGTRLTVT.

The rearrangement links TRBV5-8 to TRBJ2-7, with TRBD2 as a possible D gene (5 bases). There are 14 residues in the CDR3. Trimming stripped 2 bases from V and 3 bases from J, with 12 bases between. Per germline, CDR1 SGHTS and CDR2 YDEGEE. CDR3 sequence reads: CASSFLTGNYEQYF. In DNA, the CDR3 is TGTGCCAGCAGCTTTTTAACCGGGAACTACGAGCAGTACTTC.

The rearrangement links TRBV11-2 to TRBJ2-7; perhaps TRBD1 as D (6 bases). Germline CDR1 and CDR2: SGHAT and FQNNGV. CDR3 length: 15 residues. The V and J ends lost 11 bases and 0 bases respectively, with 20 bases between them. The CDR3 DNA is TGTGCCGGACAGATGGACAGCCACTACTCCTACGAGCAGTACTTC. This gives the protein CAGQMDSHYSYEQYF.

The rearrangement links TRBV30 to TRBJ2-7; D might be TRBD1 (6 bases). Germline V gene data show CDR1 as GTSNPN and CDR2 as SVGIG (reference sequence). V lost 1 base to trimming and J lost 5 bases, with 12 bases between them. CDR3 size: 13 residues. As DNA, the CDR3 is TGTGCCTGGAGTGACAGGGTATTCGACGAGCAGTACTTC. Encoded protein: CAWSDRVFDEQYF.

V and J are TRBV19 and TRBJ1-6, with TRBD1 identical over 8 bases. The germline gives CDR1 LNHDA, CDR2 SQIVND (reference sequence). After removal of 3 bases from V and 10 bases from J, the junction contained 5 bases not matched to a gene. The CDR3 contains 14 residues. The CDR3 bases are TGTGCCAGTAGTATCGGGACAGGAAACTCACCCCTCCACTTT. It yields the protein CASSIGTGNSPLHF.

This clone appeared a single time. The chain uses TRBV7-9 and TRBJ1-2; D gene unclear. The CDR3 length is 18 residues. Deletions cut 5 bases from V and 0 bases from J, with 22 bases between. Germline V gene data show CDR1 as SEHNR and CDR2 as FQNEAQ (reference sequence). The CDR3 region is CASSPRGDTSLANYGYTF. In DNA, the CDR3 is TGTGCCAGCAGCCCACGCGGGGATACATCTTTAGCTAACTATGGCTACACCTTC.

This chain joins TRBV19 and TRBJ1-1, with D possibly being TRBD1 (6 bases). Trimming took off 8 bases at V and 5 bases at J, with 12 bases between the two ends. Germline V CDR1 and CDR2: LNHDA, SQIVND (reference sequence). The CDR3 consists of 12 residues. In nucleotides, the CDR3 is TGTGCCAGTGTAACAGGGCGGACTGAAGCTTTCTTT. It is translated as CASVTGRTEAFF.

This sequence joins TRBV19 and TRBJ2-3; no clear D. The CDR3 is 15 residues long. Germline V gene lookup returns CDR1 LNHDA and CDR2 SQIVND (reference sequence). Trimming removed 3 bases at V and 2 bases at J, with 12 bases between. As DNA, the CDR3 is TGTGCCAGTAGTATTCTCCTAGGAGCCACAGATACGCAGTATTTT. Translation gives CASSILLGATDTQYF.

This clone was counted once. The chain couples TRBV27 to TRBJ2-5, with 10 nucleotides matching TRBD1. CDR1 and CDR2 (germline): MNHEY, SMNVEV (reference sequence). After removal of 6 bases from V and 5 bases from J, the junction contained 6 bases not matched to a gene. CDR3 length: 14 residues. The CDR3 region is CASSHGTGAETQYF. In nucleotides, the CDR3 is TGTGCCAGCAGCCACGGGACAGGGGCCGAGACCCAGTACTTC.

The rearrangement uses TRBV7-6 and TRBJ2-7; D perhaps matches TRBD2 (5 bases). V lost 1 base to trimming and J lost 7 bases, with 11 bases between them. Germline-derived CDR1 and CDR2 are SGHVS and FNYEAQ. The CDR3 spans 13 residues. CDR3 sequence reads: CASSLGHSGEQYF. The CDR3 DNA reads TGTGCCAGCAGCTTAGGTCACTCGGGGGAGCAGTACTTC.

This clone was detected once. The rearrangement joins TRBV21-1 to TRBJ2-1; no DNA check was done on the table's D call, TRBD1. TRBV21-1 is annotated as a pseudogene. The CDR3 is 19 residues long. The CDR3: CASSKVSGQGKNRRNEQFF. The DNA for the CDR3 is TGTGCCAGCAGCAAAGTATCTGGACAGGGGAAGAATAGAAGGAATGAGCAGTTCTTC.

The rearrangement uses TRBV29-1 and TRBJ2-6; tentative D call: TRBD1 (5 bases). The CDR3 is 17 amino acids. Germline loops: CDR1 SQVTM, CDR2 ANQGSEA. Trimming cost V 3 bases and J 0 bases, with 15 bases left between them. The CDR3 spells CSVEAGPPISGANVLTF. In DNA, the CDR3 is TGCAGCGTTGAGGCAGGGCCTCCCATCTCTGGGGCCAACGTCCTGACTTTC.

The DNA of the CDR3 is TGCGCCAGCAGCCAAGACTCGGGGTGGAGGGAAGCTTTCTTT. This codes for CASSQDSGWREAFF. V gene TRBV4-1 combines with J gene TRBJ1-1; no definite D call. Germline V gives CDR1 MGHRA, CDR2 YSYEKL. V was shortened by 0 bases and J by 8 bases, with 13 bases between the two germline ends. The CDR3 length is 14 residues.

The V call is TRBV9, the J call TRBJ1-2; 9 positions agree with TRBD1. CDR3 size: 13 residues. CDR1 is SGDLS, CDR2 YYNGEE, per germline. V shed 3 bases, J shed 7 bases, and the junction held 4 bases outside the gene matches. CDR3 loop: CASSDHRGRGYTF. The DNA of the CDR3 is TGTGCCAGCAGCGATCACAGGGGGCGTGGCTACACCTTC.

The chain uses TRBV2 and TRBJ1-1; no clear D gene. This CDR3 spans 14 amino acids. The germline gives CDR1 SNHLY, CDR2 FYNNEI. The germline V and J ends were trimmed by 4 bases and 1 base, with 10 bases remaining between them. This CDR3 is CASSGRRENTEAFF. As DNA, the CDR3 is TGTGCCAGCAGTGGGAGAAGAGAGAACACTGAAGCTTTCTTT.

The chain links TRBV15 to TRBJ2-2; 8 nucleotides agree with TRBD2. The CDR3 sequence is 17 residues long. Germline loops: CDR1 LNHNV, CDR2 YYDKDF (reference sequence). V was pared by 1 base and J by 3 bases, with 7 bases of the junction left unmatched. The CDR3 spells CATSRGTPSGYTGELFF. The CDR3 nucleotides are TGTGCCACCAGCAGAGGGACGCCTAGCGGGTACACCGGGGAGCTGTTTTTT. Drawing the rest from reference TRBV15 and TRBJ2-2, the complete variable domain is DAMVIQNPRYQVTQFGKPVTLSCSQTLNHNVMYWYQQKSSQAPKLLFHYYDKDFNNEADTPDNFQSRRPNTSFCFLDIRSPGLGDTAMYLCATSRGTPSGYTGELFFGEGSRLTVL.

The chain combines TRBV5-4 with TRBJ2-7; possible D gene TRBD1, 6 bases. Trimming left V 4 bases short and J 5 bases short, with 16 bases between. The length of the CDR3 is 14 residues. Germline V gene data show CDR1 as SGHNT and CDR2 as YYREEE (reference sequence). The CDR3 DNA reads TGTGCCAGCAGCCCTCACAGGGAAACCCACGAGCAGTACTTC. It translates to CASSPHRETHEQYF.

The table lists this clone with a count of one. J is TRBJ2-5 and V is TRBV6-1; D possibly corresponds to TRBD1 (6 bases). The CDR3 has 14 residues. V lost 4 bases and J lost 1, with 10 bases in between. Germline V gives CDR1 MNHNS, CDR2 SASEGT. The CDR3 is CASSGFRGQETQYF. The CDR3 nucleotides read TGTGCCAGCAGTGGATTCAGGGGCCAAGAGACCCAGTACTTC.